This TCR beta chain was profiled in a study of T-cell reconstitution after alpha-beta-depleted transplantation in children. General study results and limits: Reported findings indicate that, about two months after transplant, alpha-beta T cells came from several hundred expanded clones, which were derived from non-depleted graft cells. The origin of high day-60 TCRbeta diversity in some patients lay in surviving recipient T cells and thymic progenitors.

The TCRbeta library was prepared with unique molecular identifiers. MiXCR, run by TCRdb on the PCR reads, gives a single entry per CDR3 protein. The sample includes approximately 79,000 distinct CDR3 sequences, 15% to 20% of them seen just once. About this clonotype: Antigen specificity is unknown.

The CDR3 is 15 residues long. CDR1 and CDR2 (germline): LGHDT, YNNKEL (reference sequence). Trimming cost V 3 bases and J 7 bases, with 19 bases left between them. This sample comprised PBMCs, mostly from graft donor cells, obtained 360 days after TCRalphabeta/CD19-depleted stem cell transplant. V and J are TRBV3-1 and TRBJ2-7, with D possibly being TRBD1 or TRBD2 (5 bases each). This clonotype was obtained from a male patient aged 2 to 10 who had a stem cell transplant for acute lymphoblastic leukemia, so the T cells may come from the graft donor. DNA for the CDR3: TGTGCCAGCAGCCACCTTCTGGGGCTAGCCTTGGAGCAGTACTTC. It translates to CASSHLLGLALEQYF.